This is a list of T cell receptor beta chains from one sample in a study of cytomegalovirus exposure and HLA in healthy donors. Assay used: immunoSEQ multiplex PCR; TCRdb lists only in-frame clones, some missing. The sample has roughly 180,000 clones, approximately 80% seen once; the top ten hold approximately 1.2%. Sequenced sample: PBMCs. These receptors were collected from a man in his thirties or forties in good health and CMV-seronegative. Each CDR3 is given with its conserved first and last residue. The D gene is left open where the match is weak. Clone size is shown for a subset of rows, as once, few, many or a class of expanded clone.

v_gene	j_gene	d_gene	abundance	CDR3aa	CDR3nt
TRBV14	TRBJ1-4	TRBD1	NA	CASSQNLRQGEKLFF	TGTGCCAGCAGCCAAAACCTCCGACAGGGCGAAAAACTGTTTTTT
TRBV18	TRBJ1-1	NA	NA	CASSRADGRGAFF	TGTGCCAGCTCACGGGCGGACGGTAGGGGTGCTTTCTTT
TRBV2	TRBJ2-4	TRBD2	few	CASSLRGSGSPDRSKNIQYF	TGTGCCAGCAGTCTCAGGGGTAGCGGGAGTCCGGATCGGTCCAAAAACATTCAGTACTTC
TRBV18	TRBJ1-1	NA	once	CASSTPINTEAFF	TGTGCCAGCTCAACCCCTATTAACACTGAAGCTTTCTTT
TRBV10-3	TRBJ1-3	NA	NA	CATGGTSGNTIYF	TGTGCCACGGGAGGGACAAGTGGAAACACCATATATTTT
TRBV10-3	TRBJ2-7	NA	NA	CAISESTISYEQYF	TGTGCCATCAGTGAGTCGACAATCTCCTACGAGCAGTACTTC
TRBV13	TRBJ2-1	TRBD2	NA	CASSLGGRVLGNEQFF	TGTGCCAGCAGCTTAGGCGGGAGGGTTTTGGGCAATGAGCAGTTCTTC
TRBV19	TRBJ2-7	NA	NA	CASQSGTSNYEQYF	TGTGCCAGTCAATCCGGGACTTCGAACTACGAGCAGTACTTC
TRBV30	TRBJ1-1	TRBD1	NA	CAWSRDRVTEAFF	TGTGCCTGGAGTAGGGACAGGGTGACTGAAGCTTTCTTT
TRBV27	TRBJ2-5	TRBD2	NA	CASSLSGGGETQYF	TGTGCCAGCAGTTTGAGCGGGGGGGGAGAGACCCAGTACTTC
TRBV7-2	TRBJ2-6	NA	NA	CASSRQASGANVLTF	TGTGCCAGCAGCAGACAGGCTTCTGGGGCCAACGTCCTGACTTTC
TRBV18	TRBJ2-7	TRBD1	NA	CASSPRGDRGPYEQYF	TGTGCCAGCTCACCCCGAGGGGACAGGGGGCCCTACGAGCAGTACTTC
TRBV6-1	TRBJ1-6	NA	NA	CASSEYGADSPLHF	TGTGCCAGCAGTGAATACGGAGCGGATTCACCCCTCCACTTT
TRBV11-2	TRBJ2-2	NA	NA	CASSFGSYTGELFF	TGTGCCAGCAGCTTCGGGAGTTACACCGGGGAGCTGTTTTTT
TRBV6-6	TRBJ2-5	NA	few	CASRDVGGTDSETQYF	TGTGCCAGCAGGGACGTGGGGGGAACTGACTCAGAGACCCAGTACTTC
TRBV19	TRBJ1-6	TRBD1	NA	CASRDRSYNSPPHF	TGTGCCAGTAGGGACAGGTCCTATAATTCACCCCCCCACTTT
TRBV27	TRBJ2-7	NA	NA	CASSFMSGRTYEQYF	TGTGCCAGCAGTTTCATGTCAGGGCGTACCTACGAGCAGTACTTC
TRBV5-4	TRBJ2-7	TRBD1	NA	CASSPGTGAVEQYF	TGTGCCAGCAGCCCGGGGACAGGGGCGGTCGAGCAGTACTTC
TRBV6-5	TRBJ2-7	TRBD1	NA	CASSSDRGYEQYF	TGTGCCAGCAGTTCGGACAGGGGCTACGAGCAGTACTTC
TRBV7-6	TRBJ1-1	TRBD1	NA	CASKEGAPNTEAFF	TGTGCCAGTAAAGAGGGGGCCCCGAACACTGAAGCTTTCTTT
TRBV4-2	TRBJ2-2	TRBD2	once	CASSQDRLAGTTGELFF	TGTGCCAGCAGCCAAGATAGACTAGCGGGAACCACCGGGGAGCTGTTTTTT
TRBV6-1	TRBJ1-1	TRBD1	NA	CASLVGGGADTEAFF	TGTGCCAGCCTAGTAGGAGGGGGCGCCGACACTGAAGCTTTCTTT
TRBV6-5	TRBJ2-3	TRBD2	NA	CASSYTRGDTQYF	TGTGCCAGCAGTTACACGCGGGGGGATACGCAGTATTTT
TRBV7-3	TRBJ2-5	NA	NA	CASKGEGETQYF	TGTGCCTCTAAGGGGGAGGGGGAGACCCAGTACTTC
TRBV7-2	TRBJ1-1	NA	NA	CASSSARGTEAFF	TGTGCCAGCAGCTCGGCCCGGGGCACTGAAGCTTTCTTT
TRBV7-9	TRBJ2-1	NA	NA	CASRNPDGVYNEQFF	TGTGCCAGCAGGAATCCGGACGGGGTCTACAATGAGCAGTTCTTC
TRBV5-1	TRBJ1-2	TRBD1	NA	CASSLFDRGQGGYTF	TGCGCCAGCAGCTTGTTCGACAGGGGGCAGGGTGGCTACACCTTC
TRBV5-1	TRBJ2-3	TRBD1	NA	CASSSSATGWADTQYF	TGCGCCAGCAGCTCTTCGGCGACAGGGTGGGCAGATACGCAGTATTTT
TRBV19	TRBJ1-1	NA	NA	CASSRGELWNTEAFF	TGTGCCAGTAGTAGGGGGGAGTTGTGGAACACTGAAGCTTTCTTT
TRBV2	TRBJ1-5	NA	NA	CASTQTPGVGQPQHF	TGTGCCAGCACCCAAACCCCAGGGGTTGGGCAGCCCCAGCATTTT
TRBV19	TRBJ2-3	NA	NA	CAKHPGGTDTQYF	TGTGCCAAACATCCAGGGGGCACAGATACGCAGTATTTT
TRBV30	TRBJ1-5	NA	NA	CAWSSGGEWNSNQPQHF	TGTGCCTGGAGTTCAGGCGGGGAGTGGAATAGCAATCAGCCCCAGCATTTT
TRBV7-3	TRBJ2-3	TRBD2	NA	CASSPKLAGSTDTQYF	TGTGCCAGCAGTCCCAAACTAGCGGGAAGCACAGATACGCAGTATTTT
TRBV6-5	TRBJ1-3	NA	NA	CASSQPAGNTIYF	TGTGCCAGCAGTCAACCAGCGGGAAACACCATATATTTT
TRBV28	TRBJ2-7	NA	NA	CASSPLGGLWEQYF	TGTGCCAGCAGTCCCCTAGGGGGTCTATGGGAGCAGTACTTC
TRBV9	TRBJ2-7	TRBD1	few	CASSPWTGGSDEQYF	TGTGCCAGCAGCCCCTGGACAGGGGGCTCGGACGAGCAGTACTTC
TRBV9	TRBJ1-1	TRBD1	few	CASSAQEGAYTEAFF	TGTGCCAGCAGCGCCCAGGAGGGGGCGTACACTGAAGCTTTCTTT
TRBV27	TRBJ2-1	TRBD2	once	CASRRQSGGASNEQFF	TGTGCCAGCAGACGCCAATCCGGGGGGGCCTCGAATGAGCAGTTCTTC
TRBV9	TRBJ1-1	NA	NA	CASSVVQGREAFF	TGTGCCAGCAGCGTAGTACAGGGCAGAGAAGCTTTCTTT
TRBV7-9	TRBJ1-1	NA	NA	CSSSISGGRMDTEAFF	TGTTCCAGCAGCATTAGCGGGGGGCGTATGGACACTGAAGCTTTCTTT
TRBV6-1	TRBJ1-1	NA	NA	CASSERGGPNTEAFF	TGTGCCAGCAGTGAACGCGGGGGTCCGAACACTGAAGCTTTCTTT
TRBV27	TRBJ1-5	NA	NA	CAAGLNSNQPQHF	TGTGCAGCAGGACTTAATAGCAATCAGCCCCAGCATTTT
TRBV15	TRBJ2-5	NA	few	CATSRREGAQETQYF	TGTGCCACCAGCAGACGGGAGGGGGCCCAAGAGACCCAGTACTTC
TRBV28	TRBJ2-7	TRBD1	NA	CASSPFGTGPAYEQYF	TGTGCCAGCAGCCCTTTTGGGACAGGGCCTGCCTACGAGCAGTACTTC
TRBV27	TRBJ2-7	TRBD1	NA	CASSWGQGAYEQYF	TGTGCCAGCAGTTGGGGACAGGGGGCGTACGAGCAGTACTTC